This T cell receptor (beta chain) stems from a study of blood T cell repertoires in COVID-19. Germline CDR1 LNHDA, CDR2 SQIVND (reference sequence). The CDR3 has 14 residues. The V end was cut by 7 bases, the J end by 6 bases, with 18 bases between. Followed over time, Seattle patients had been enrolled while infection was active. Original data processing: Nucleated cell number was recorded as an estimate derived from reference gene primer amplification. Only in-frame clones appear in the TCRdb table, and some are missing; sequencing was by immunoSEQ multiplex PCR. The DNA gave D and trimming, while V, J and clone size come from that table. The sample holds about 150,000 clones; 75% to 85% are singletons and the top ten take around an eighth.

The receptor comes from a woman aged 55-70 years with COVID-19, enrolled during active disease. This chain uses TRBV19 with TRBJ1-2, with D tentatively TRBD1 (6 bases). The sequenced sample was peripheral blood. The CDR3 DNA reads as TGTGCCAGTATTGGGGGCCGCGGAATAGATGGCTACACCTTC. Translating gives CASIGGRGIDGYTF.